This T cell receptor (beta chain) was profiled in a study of T cell responses to AZD1222 COVID-19 vaccine. General observations from the study: Seropositivity was recorded at baseline in only a handful of AZD1222 recipients. The reported proportion of spike-specific TCRs targeting unmutated variant regions was nearly half. Increased Spike-specific TCR breadth and depth were observed after two AZD1222 doses.

This clone turned up a few times. No antigen is known for it. Assay used: immunoSEQ multiplex PCR; TCRdb lists only in-frame clones, some missing. The sample contains 120,000 or so clones, about 79% of which appear only once. Trimming at V came to 5 bases and at J to 5 bases, leaving 9 bases not matched to a gene. Germline CDR1 SGHTA, CDR2 FQGNSA. This CDR3 comprises 16 residues. Investigators merged groups given second doses at roughly 4 or roughly 12 weeks. The source of this sequence is an adult who received the AZD1222 COVID-19 vaccine. This chain links TRBV7-2 with TRBJ1-5; 10 bases align to TRBD1. Sample: peripheral blood, taken 28 days after the second AZD1222 dose. Here the CDR3 DNA reads TGTGCCAGCAGCCCACGACAGGGGGCGGAACATCAGCCCCAGCATTTT. Translating gives CASSPRQGAEHQPQHF.